Reported below is one T cell receptor (beta chain). Its recognized antigen is unknown. No qualities accompany the bases; no much larger clone lies one base away. This entry is derived from a study of STAT3 mutations in large granular lymphocyte leukemia (dated by TCRdb to between 2018 and 2021). The study in broad terms: Canonical activating STAT3 mutations were detected in roughly half of the longitudinally sequenced T-LGLL patients. Serial deep sequencing of TCRbeta CDR3 and STAT3 was performed in patients with T-cell large granular lymphocyte leukemia to reconstruct clonal hierarchy and dynamics. More than half of T-LGLL patients received one or more immunosuppressive therapy regimens, with hematologic response in over 35% of those treated. From an initial cohort of hundreds of LGL patients, 15 to 20 representative T-LGLL cases were chosen for longitudinal sequencing of TCRbeta and STAT3. Each patient was sequenced at an average of about 4 time points, ranging from 2 to 8 samplings. A couple of patients with natural killer LGL leukemia were also sequenced longitudinally as controls within the study.

Points the paper makes about the study in general: Because no samples were available when a clone first appeared, clonal expansion was inferred from samplings taken at other points. Every T-LGLL patient showed at least one immunodominant TCRbeta clonotype, and about half showed multiple immunodominant subclonotypes. In about 30% of the 18 patients, TCR clonotype switching occurred after therapy, and every newly emerging clone was STAT3 wild type. In several patients, dominant TCR clone burden exceeded STAT3 mutant burden, suggesting STAT3 mutation arose secondarily within a pre-expanded clone. Because codominant clonotypes persisted in some patients, a small but highly pathogenic clone may have been missed. The linking of therapy response to changes in TCR clonal burden was complicated by variable intervals between samplings and differing treatment regimens.

TCRbeta libraries were sequenced on an Illumina MiSeq, and an average of about 41,000 productive templates per sample was obtained. TCRbeta CDR3 libraries were generated with the immunoSEQ assay using multiplex PCR amplification. The authors processed their data as follows. Repertoire diversity was computed as previously defined, with values near 0 indicating extremely monoclonal samples. TCRdb carries this immuneACCESS record with in-frame sequences only. Its versions omit some clonotypes, under half of them owing to an unresolved V gene in the studies checked, with the rest unexplained. V and J calls and clone size are those listed in that table; D and trimming were worked out from the DNA. The sample records about 34,000 clones, around 88% of which are singletons. The top ten clones comprise about an eighth of the sample. DNA was extracted from blood mononuclear cells, and the same DNA was used for both TCR and STAT3 sequencing.

From the cysteine up to the phenylalanine, the CDR3 has a length of 16 residues. Only the CDR3 part of the read is kept: 48 bases, read in frame from the first base. The germline V gene encodes CDR1 SGHTA and CDR2 FQGNSA. Deletion took 2 bases off V and 3 bases off J, with a span of 17 bases between the germline ends. Sequenced input: peripheral blood mononuclear cells. The clonotype originates from a man in his sixties with T-cell large granular lymphocyte leukemia. Some clones in this sample may be carry-over from other donors' samples. The age is the age at diagnosis. The chain links TRBV7-2 with TRBJ2-7; the D region is possibly TRBD1 or TRBD2, each matching across 6 bases. The CDR3: CASSLQSGGGYYEQYF. The DNA sequence is TGTGCCAGCAGCTTACAATCCGGGGGCGGATACTACGAGCAGTACTTC.